The clone carrying this T cell receptor beta chain turned up a few times. The data were obtained in a study of T cells in Graves' hyperthyroidism and ophthalmopathy. Calling Graves' hyperthyroidism stable meant ophthalmopathy did not progress within 18 months. Amplified regions were TCR beta CDR3 sequences from RNA transcripts. In the first-round RT-PCR of the TCR CDR3, the HTBI primer set was used. TCRdb reanalysed the multiplex PCR reads using MiXCR and keeps one entry per CDR3 protein. The sample carries fewer than 850,000 distinct CDR3 sequences, around 16% recorded once. The origin of this receptor is a man in his fifties or sixties with Graves' hyperthyroidism. The sequenced sample consisted of blood.

The CDR3 DNA reads as TGTGCCAGCAGTGACCTCCCTCGCACTGAAGCTTTCTTT. It encodes CASSDLPRTEAFF. The V gene is TRBV2, the J gene TRBJ1-1; D not certain. The CDR3 runs 13 residues. V lost 3 bases and J lost 4, with 9 bases in between. Germline V gives CDR1 SNHLY, CDR2 FYNNEI.